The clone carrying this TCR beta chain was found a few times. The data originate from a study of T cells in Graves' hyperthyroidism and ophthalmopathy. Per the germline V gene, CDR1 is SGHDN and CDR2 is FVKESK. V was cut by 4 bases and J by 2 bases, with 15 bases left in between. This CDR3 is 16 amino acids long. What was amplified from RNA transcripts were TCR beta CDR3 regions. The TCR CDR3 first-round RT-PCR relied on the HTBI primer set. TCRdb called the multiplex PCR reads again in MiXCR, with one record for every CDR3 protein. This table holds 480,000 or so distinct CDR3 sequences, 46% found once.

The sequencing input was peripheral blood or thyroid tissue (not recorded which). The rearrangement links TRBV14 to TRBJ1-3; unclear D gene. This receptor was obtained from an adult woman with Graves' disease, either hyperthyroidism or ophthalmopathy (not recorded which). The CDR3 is CASSRDTAGAGNTIYF. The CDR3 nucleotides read TGTGCCAGCAGCCGAGACACTGCCGGAGCTGGAAACACCATATATTTT. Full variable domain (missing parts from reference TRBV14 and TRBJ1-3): EAGVTQFPSHSVIEKGQTVTLRCDPISGHDNLYWYRRVMGKEIKFLLHFVKESKQDESGMPNNRFLAERTGGTYSTLKVQPAELEDSGVYFCASSRDTAGAGNTIYFGEGSWLTVV.